The 32 T cell receptor beta chains below were found in one sample sequenced in a study of cytomegalovirus exposure and HLA in healthy donors. 60 Vbeta and 13 Jbeta primers were used in PCR. TCRdb's copy holds only in-frame clones and misses some; the assay was immunoSEQ multiplex PCR. The sample consists of roughly 140,000 clones, 76% of them appearing once. The specimen sequenced was PBMCs. The receptors shown here come from a young man in good health and CMV-seronegative.

CDR3 sequence reads: CASSLAQPPDTQYF. The CDR3 DNA is TGTGCCAGCAGCTTAGCACAGCCTCCAGATACGCAGTATTTT. This chain connects TRBV11-1 to TRBJ2-3; no reliable D call. CDR1 is SGHAT and CDR2 is FQDESV in the germline V gene (reference sequence). The V and J ends lost 0 bases and 4 bases respectively, with 8 bases between them. This CDR3 has 14 residues.

This rearrangement joins TRBV9 to TRBJ1-1; D might be TRBD1 (6 bases). This CDR3 has 15 residues. V lost 0 bases and J 1 base, leaving 10 bases between the germline ends. Germline V gene sequence: CDR1 SGDLS, CDR2 YYNGEE. The CDR3 DNA reads TGTGCCAGCAGCGTAGCTCCGACAGGGAACACTGAAGCTTTCTTT. Translated, it gives CASSVAPTGNTEAFF.

This chain links TRBV6-6 with TRBJ2-1; 7 positions match TRBD2. CDR1 and CDR2 from the germline V gene are MNHNY and SVGAGI (reference sequence). The CDR3 totals 15 residues. J gave up 1 base and V 0 bases, and 0 bases lay outside the gene matches. The CDR3 reads CASSYSSGSYNEQFF. The CDR3 region has the DNA TGTGCCAGCAGTTACTCTAGCGGGTCCTACAATGAGCAGTTCTTC.

V is TRBV29-1 and J is TRBJ2-5; 8 positions agree with TRBD2. CDR1 and CDR2 from the germline V gene are SQVTM and ANQGSEA. The CDR3 is made up of 17 amino acids. Trimming cost V 3 bases and J 0 bases; bases outside gene matches: 12. The CDR3 DNA reads TGCAGCGTTGACGGCCTAGCGGGTATACTGCACCAAGAGACCCAGTACTTC. Its translation: CSVDGLAGILHQETQYF.

The chain has TRBV7-6 and TRBJ2-2; D not certain. This CDR3 contains 17 residues. Germline assignment: CDR1 SGHVS and CDR2 FNYEAQ. V lost 2 bases to trimming and J lost 0 bases, with 13 bases between them. The CDR3 DNA follows: TGTGCCAGCAGCTTATCGATAGCCCTTTCGAACACCGGGGAGCTGTTTTTT. It is translated as CASSLSIALSNTGELFF.

The gene calls are TRBV27 and TRBJ2-7, with a weak D call TRBD2 (5 bases). This CDR3 comprises 13 residues. Germline-derived CDR1 and CDR2 are MNHEY and SMNVEV (reference sequence). V was shortened by 6 bases and J by 4 bases, with 13 bases between the two germline ends. The CDR3 DNA follows: TGTGCCAGCAGAGAGGGAACCAGTTACGAGCAGTACTTC. It encodes CASREGTSYEQYF.

The gene calls are TRBV6-5 and TRBJ2-5; D is possibly TRBD1 (6 bases). The CDR3 is made up of 15 amino acids. The V gene lost 3 bases and the J gene lost 5 bases, with 16 bases spanning the gap. The germline V gene encodes CDR1 MNHEY and CDR2 SVGAGI. In nucleotides, the CDR3 is TGTGCCAGCAGTTATACGGGACACGAAGGGGAGACCCAGTACTTC. This encodes CASSYTGHEGETQYF.

This clone was observed a few times. J is TRBJ2-5 and V is TRBV15; possible D gene TRBD2, 6 bases. CDR3 length: 15 residues. Trimming shortened V by 5 bases and J by 0 bases, and 13 bases separated the two germline ends. CDR1 is LNHNV, CDR2 YYDKDF, per germline (reference sequence). The CDR3 DNA reads as TGTGCCACCAGCGGAGGGGCAGCCAACCAAGAGACCCAGTACTTC. Amino acid sequence: CATSGGAANQETQYF.

The chain employs TRBV27 and TRBJ1-4; TRBD1 might be the D (5 bases). The V gene's germline CDR1 is MNHEY and CDR2 SMNVEV (reference sequence). V gave up 2 bases and J gave up 8 bases, with 9 bases separating them. This CDR3 comprises 13 residues. This chain's CDR3 is CASSLLNREKLFF. In DNA form, the CDR3 reads TGTGCCAGCAGTTTACTGAACAGGGAAAAACTGTTTTTT.

The chain combines TRBV30 with TRBJ1-1, with a tentative D call TRBD1 (6 bases). Germline assignment: CDR1 GTSNPN and CDR2 SVGIG (reference sequence). The V end lost 4 bases, the J end lost 3 bases, and 12 bases lay between the germline ends. The CDR3 loop spans 13 amino acids. CDR3 nucleotide sequence: TGTGCCTGGACTGTAGGGGGGGACACTGAAGCTTTCTTT. This encodes CAWTVGGDTEAFF.

This clone was detected once. The chain recombines TRBV19 with TRBJ1-5; 7 bases match TRBD1. Germline CDR1 and CDR2: LNHDA and SQIVND (reference sequence). The V segment lost 3 bases and the J segment 5 bases; nucleotides outside the gene matches: 7. The CDR3 spans 15 residues. In DNA, the CDR3 is TGTGCCAGTAGTATTTCTCCAGGGGGTTATCAGCCCCAGCATTTT. Its translation: CASSISPGGYQPQHF.

The chain's CDR3 is CASSVAGGTSGGRGETQYF. The CDR3 DNA follows: TGTGCCAGCAGCGTAGCGGGTGGGACTAGCGGGGGGCGGGGAGAGACCCAGTACTTC. The V gene is TRBV9, the J gene TRBJ2-5; the match to TRBD2 covers 15 bases. V was clipped by 0 bases and J by 4 bases; unmatched bases: 10. CDR3 length equals 19 residues. Germline CDR1 is SGDLS and CDR2 is YYNGEE.

The CDR3 region is CASSPGQGPTGELFF. DNA of the CDR3: TGTGCCAGCAGCCCGGGACAGGGCCCCACCGGGGAGCTGTTTTTT. The chain uses TRBV11-2 and TRBJ2-2, with 9 bases lining up with TRBD1. The J segment lost 4 bases and the V segment lost 5 bases, leaving 5 bases of the junction unmatched. Germline V CDR1 and CDR2: SGHAT, FQNNGV. This CDR3 has 15 residues. The full variable domain, with the rest looked up from reference TRBV11-2 and TRBJ2-2, is EAGVAQSPRYKIIEKRQSVAFWCNPISGHATLYWYQQILGQGPKLLIQFQNNGVVDDSQLPKDRFSAERLKGVDSTLKIQPAKLEDSAVYLCASSPGQGPTGELFFGEGSRLTVL.

The V gene is TRBV6-6, the J gene TRBJ2-2, with 9 nucleotides matching TRBD1. This CDR3 has 14 residues. The trim removed 6 bases at V and 4 bases at J, leaving 3 bases unmatched. Per the germline V gene, CDR1 is MNHNY and CDR2 is SVGAGI (reference sequence). CDR3 sequence (DNA): TGTGCCAGCAGCAAGACAGGGGGCACCGGGGAGCTGTTTTTT. Amino acids: CASSKTGGTGELFF.

This clone appeared a single time. The gene calls are TRBV5-1 and TRBJ1-1; D perhaps matches TRBD1 (6 bases). Trimming left V 4 bases short and J 4 bases short, with 23 bases between. CDR1 and CDR2 (germline): SGHRS, YFSETQ. The CDR3 sequence is 17 residues long. For the CDR3, the DNA is TGCGCCAGCAGCCTCCTGGGGGCCATCGGGGGGCCCACTGAAGCTTTCTTT. Its translation: CASSLLGAIGGPTEAFF.

The chain combines TRBV30 with TRBJ1-1; D gene ambiguous. In germline, CDR1 is GTSNPN, CDR2 SVGIG (reference sequence). The CDR3 sequence is 10 residues long. V gave up 2 bases and J gave up 5 bases, with 3 bases separating them. For the CDR3, the DNA is TGTGCCTGGAGTTCTACTGAAGCTTTCTTT. It is translated as CAWSSTEAFF.

V usage is TRBV30 and J usage is TRBJ2-5; TRBD2 might be the D (6 bases). Germline CDR1 and CDR2: GTSNPN and SVGIG (reference sequence). The ends were cut back, 3 bases at V and 2 bases at J, with 13 bases in the middle. The CDR3 is 14 residues long. The CDR3: CAWSPLANQETQYF. CDR3 nucleotides: TGTGCCTGGAGCCCACTAGCCAATCAAGAGACCCAGTACTTC.

V is TRBV11-2 and J is TRBJ2-7; TRBD2 might be the D (5 bases). Between the trimmed V and J ends, which lost 5 bases and 5 bases, there was a span of 16 bases. Germline CDR1 reads SGHAT; CDR2 reads FQNNGV. The CDR3 is 14 residues long. CDR3 sequence reads: CASSPPILVHEQYF. DNA of the CDR3: TGTGCCAGCAGCCCCCCCATACTAGTCCACGAGCAGTACTTC.

The V call is TRBV27, the J call TRBJ1-5; maybe TRBD1 (6 bases). Deletions cut 2 bases from V and 7 bases from J, with 12 bases between. Looked up from germline, CDR1 is MNHEY and CDR2 is SMNVEV (reference sequence). The CDR3 covers 14 residues. In DNA form, the CDR3 reads TGTGCCAGCAGTTTAGTGGGGGCACGGCAGCCCCAGCATTTT. Protein: CASSLVGARQPQHF.

The rearrangement uses TRBV9 and TRBJ2-2; possible D gene TRBD1, 5 bases. Looked up from germline, CDR1 is SGDLS and CDR2 is YYNGEE. The V and J ends lost 0 bases and 3 bases respectively, with 12 bases between them. The CDR3 runs 16 residues. The chain's CDR3 is CASSVGWGPDTGELFF. The DNA for the CDR3 is TGTGCCAGCAGCGTAGGGTGGGGCCCGGACACCGGGGAGCTGTTTTTT.

V is TRBV5-1 and J is TRBJ1-4; 7 bases line up with TRBD1. Trimming at V came to 3 bases and at J to 0 bases, leaving 14 bases not matched to a gene. Germline CDR1 SGHRS, CDR2 YFSETQ. This CDR3 is 19 amino acids long. CDR3 residues: CASSSTGVQGTPTNEKLFF. The CDR3 coding sequence is TGCGCCAGCAGCTCTACGGGGGTACAGGGGACTCCAACTAATGAAAAACTGTTTTTT. The variable domain in full, with the rest retrieved from reference TRBV5-1 and TRBJ1-4, is KAGVTQTPRYLIKTRGQQVTLSCSPISGHRSVSWYQQTPGQGLQFLFEYFSETQRNKGNFPGRFSGRQFSNSRSEMNVSTLELGDSALYLCASSSTGVQGTPTNEKLFFGSGTQLSVL.

The chain combines TRBV5-1 with TRBJ2-7; possibly TRBD2 for D (6 bases). Germline V gene data show CDR1 as SGHRS and CDR2 as YFSETQ. This CDR3 contains 16 residues. Trimming took off 4 bases at V and 0 bases at J, with 17 bases between the two ends. The CDR3 sequence: CASSGLGRGSSYEQYF. The CDR3 bases are TGCGCCAGCAGCGGCCTAGGGCGGGGAAGCTCCTACGAGCAGTACTTC.

This sequence joins TRBV5-1 and TRBJ2-5; TRBD1 agrees at 9 bases. CDR1 and CDR2 (germline): SGHRS, YFSETQ. There are 15 residues in the CDR3. V was clipped by 4 bases and J by 3 bases; unmatched bases: 7. CDR3: CASSVATGGEETQYF. CDR3 DNA sequence: TGCGCCAGCAGCGTGGCAACAGGGGGCGAAGAGACCCAGTACTTC.

The chain uses TRBV13 and TRBJ1-2; weak D call: TRBD1 (5 bases). This CDR3 has 15 residues. In germline, CDR1 is PRHDT, CDR2 FYEKMQ (reference sequence). Trimming removed 5 bases at V and 3 bases at J, with 16 bases between. The CDR3 DNA reads as TGTGCCAGCAGCAACACAGGCCCCGATGACTATGGCTACACCTTC. Residues: CASSNTGPDDYGYTF.

This clone showed up just a few times. This chain joins TRBV11-3 and TRBJ2-2; D call uncertain. CDR3 size: 17 residues. V lost 4 bases, J lost 3 bases, and 18 bases lay in between. Germline V gives CDR1 SGHNT, CDR2 YENEEA. The CDR3 protein is CASSSPEELRYTGELFF. The CDR3 region has the DNA TGTGCCAGCAGCTCCCCCGAGGAGTTGCGATACACCGGGGAGCTGTTTTTT.

V gene TRBV30 combines with J gene TRBJ2-5, with TRBD2 matching over 8 bases. V was pared by 1 base and J by 7 bases, with 8 bases of the junction left unmatched. Germline values: CDR1 GTSNPN, CDR2 SVGIG (reference sequence). The CDR3 extends over 14 amino acids. In DNA, the CDR3 is TGTGCCTGGAGTGCCCGGGGGGGAGAGGCGACCCAGTACTTC. This encodes CAWSARGGEATQYF. Full variable domain (remainder filled in from reference TRBV30 and TRBJ2-5): SQTIHQWPATLVQPVGSPLSLECTVEGTSNPNLYWYRQAAGRGLQLLFYSVGIGQISSEVPQNLSASRPQDRQFILSSKKLLLSDSGFYLCAWSARGGEATQYFGPGTRLLVL.

V gene TRBV7-8 combines with J gene TRBJ2-5; 9 positions agree with TRBD2. CDR1 and CDR2 (germline): SGHVS, FQNEAQ. This CDR3 is 18 amino acids long. V shed 1 base, J shed 5 bases, and the junction held 14 bases outside the gene matches. The CDR3 loop reads CASSLVLLAGERDETQYF. The CDR3 DNA follows: TGTGCCAGCAGCTTAGTCCTCTTAGCGGGGGAACGGGACGAGACCCAGTACTTC.

The chain carries TRBV18 and TRBJ1-2, with D perhaps TRBD1 (6 bases). V dropped 0 bases and J dropped 4 bases, with 12 bases sitting between them. Germline CDR1 reads KGHSH; CDR2 reads LQKENI. This CDR3 is built from 15 residues. The CDR3 DNA is TGTGCCAGCTCACCACCCGGCAGGGGCGGCTATGGCTACACCTTC. Translation gives CASSPPGRGGYGYTF. The complete variable domain, with remaining parts taken from reference TRBV18 and TRBJ1-2, reads NAGVMQNPRHLVRRRGQEARLRCSPMKGHSHVYWYRQLPEEGLKFMVYLQKENIIDESGMPKERFSAEFPKEGPSILRIQQVVRGDSAAYFCASSPPGRGGYGYTFGSGTRLTVV.

The V and J genes are TRBV19 and TRBJ1-2, with 12 positions matching TRBD1. The CDR3 is 17 amino acids. J lost 5 bases, V lost 11 bases, and 18 bases had no gene match. Looked up from germline, CDR1 is LNHDA and CDR2 is SQIVND (reference sequence). The DNA for the CDR3 is TGTGCCGTGCGCGAGGGGGGACAGGGGGCGCATAGATATGGCTACACCTTC. It encodes CAVREGGQGAHRYGYTF.

This chain joins TRBV27 and TRBJ2-7; TRBD2 matches at 9 bases. Germline CDR1 reads MNHEY; CDR2 reads SMNVEV (reference sequence). This CDR3 spans 15 amino acids. Trimming removed 5 bases from V and 2 bases from J; junction bases left unmatched: 7. DNA for the CDR3: TGTGCCAGCAGTGACCGCGGGGGGGCAACCTACGAGCAGTACTTC. This gives the protein CASSDRGGATYEQYF.

The chain employs TRBV12-5 and TRBJ1-5, with D possibly TRBD1 on 6 matching bases. Trimming stripped 4 bases from V and 1 base from J, with 8 bases between. CDR3 length: 14 amino acids. Germline CDR1 is LGHNT and CDR2 is FRNRAP. CDR3 DNA: TGTGCTAGTGGTTGGGGGGGCAGCAATCAGCCCCAGCATTTT. Translation gives CASGWGGSNQPQHF.

This clone was counted between two and nine times. The J gene is TRBJ2-7, the V gene TRBV25-1; D not certain. The CDR3 extends over 11 amino acids. Trimming took 4 bases from V and 2 from J, leaving 3 bases between them. Germline V lookup: CDR1 MGHDK, CDR2 SYGVNS. The CDR3 DNA follows: TGTGCCAGCAGTGGAGCCTACGAGCAGTACTTC. As protein: CASSGAYEQYF.